What follows are 14 T cell receptor beta chains derived from one specimen sequenced in a study of blood T cell repertoires in COVID-19. Clones were sequenced by immunoSEQ multiplex PCR, and TCRdb holds only the in-frame ones, with some missing. The sample lists under 350,000 clones, approximately 90% seen once, with 4.6% in the top ten. The sequenced material came from peripheral blood. All receptors come from a man aged 40-50 years with acute or convalescent COVID-19.

The chain joins TRBV7-8 to TRBJ2-3, with 11 bases aligning to TRBD2. The CDR3 has 17 amino acids. Trimming removed 2 bases from V and 0 bases from J; junction bases left unmatched: 4. Looked up from germline, CDR1 is SGHVS and CDR2 is FQNEAQ. CDR3 DNA sequence: TGTGCCAGCAGCTTACCTGGACTAGCGGGTAGCACAGATACGCAGTATTTT. Translation: CASSLPGLAGSTDTQYF.

The V call is TRBV15, the J call TRBJ2-1; a weak D match, TRBD2 (7 bases). Per the germline V gene, CDR1 is LNHNV and CDR2 is YYDKDF (reference sequence). V shed 6 bases and J shed 7 bases, with 22 bases lying between them. The CDR3 loop spans 16 amino acids. The CDR3 protein is CATSVHRGAEGNEQFF. The CDR3 DNA follows: TGTGCCACCAGTGTCCATCGGGGGGCCGAGGGGAATGAGCAGTTCTTC. The full variable domain, with the rest looked up from reference TRBV15 and TRBJ2-1, is DAMVIQNPRYQVTQFGKPVTLSCSQTLNHNVMYWYQQKSSQAPKLLFHYYDKDFNNEADTPDNFQSRRPNTSFCFLDIRSPGLGDTAMYLCATSVHRGAEGNEQFFGPGTRLTVL.

The CDR3 reads CASGAGLGTDTQYF. CDR3 in DNA: TGTGCCAGCGGGGCGGGGCTAGGCACAGATACGCAGTATTTT. The chain employs TRBV7-2 and TRBJ2-3, with D perhaps TRBD2 (6 bases). Germline V gene sequence: CDR1 SGHTA, CDR2 FQGNSA. This CDR3 is 14 amino acids long. Trimming pared 8 bases from V and 1 base from J, leaving 13 bases between.

J is TRBJ2-4 and V is TRBV10-3; TRBD1 matches 7 bases. This CDR3 contains 12 residues. Germline V gene lookup returns CDR1 ENHRY and CDR2 SYGVKD. V shed 4 bases and J 9 bases; nucleotides not matched to a gene: 3. CDR3 DNA sequence: TGTGCCATCAGTGCGGGACAGAGCATTCAGTACTTC. It yields the protein CAISAGQSIQYF.

This sequence joins TRBV4-2 and TRBJ1-1, with no clear D. Germline values: CDR1 LGHNA, CDR2 YNFKEQ. The CDR3 sequence is 18 residues long. Trimming stripped 1 base from V and 0 bases from J, with 18 bases between. This CDR3 is CASSQGSRTKLMNTEAFF. CDR3 nucleotide sequence: TGTGCCAGCAGCCAAGGGTCCAGGACTAAACTCATGAACACTGAAGCTTTCTTT.

The chain couples TRBV7-2 to TRBJ1-2, with TRBD1 matching over 12 bases. V lost 3 bases and J lost 5; bases outside the gene matches: 7. This CDR3 has 16 residues. Looked up from germline, CDR1 is SGHTA and CDR2 is FQGNSA. The CDR3 sequence: CASSFPGQGARYGYTF. CDR3 coding DNA: TGTGCCAGCAGCTTTCCGGGACAGGGGGCACGATATGGCTACACCTTC.

The chain recombines TRBV6-5 with TRBJ1-2; D perhaps matches TRBD1 (5 bases). The length of the CDR3 is 15 residues. Trimming left V 7 bases short and J 6 bases short, with 21 bases between. Germline V gene data show CDR1 as MNHEY and CDR2 as SVGAGI. The CDR3 sequence is CASTPMGTAGHGYTF. For the CDR3, the DNA is TGTGCCAGCACCCCCATGGGGACCGCGGGACATGGCTACACCTTC.

The chain links TRBV7-2 to TRBJ2-5; unclear D gene. The CDR3 runs to 11 residues. Germline loops: CDR1 SGHTA, CDR2 FQGNSA. The V gene lost 5 bases and the J gene lost 4 bases, with 5 bases spanning the gap. The CDR3 sequence: CASSPRETQYF. In DNA, the CDR3 is TGTGCCAGCAGCCCGCGAGAGACCCAGTACTTC.

The V and J genes are TRBV19 and TRBJ1-6, with D unclear. V lost 3 bases and J lost 5, with 8 bases in between. Per the germline V gene, CDR1 is LNHDA and CDR2 is SQIVND (reference sequence). This CDR3 region has 14 residues. CDR3 in amino acids: CASSIRGDNSPLHF. As DNA, the CDR3 is TGTGCCAGTAGTATTCGGGGAGATAATTCACCCCTCCACTTT.

In this sample, this clone turned up once. The rearrangement joins TRBV7-3 to TRBJ1-6, with D perhaps matching TRBD1 (6 bases). The germline V gene has CDR1 SGHTA and CDR2 FQGTGA. This CDR3 spans 15 amino acids. V lost 3 bases and J lost 4, with 10 bases in between. Written as DNA, the CDR3 is TGTGCCAGCAGCTTTACGGGACAATATAATTCACCCCTCCACTTT. Encoded protein: CASSFTGQYNSPLHF.

The gene calls are TRBV10-2 and TRBJ2-1, with TRBD2 matching over 8 bases. J was trimmed by 7 bases and V by 2 bases; bases with no gene match: 7. The CDR3 sequence is 15 residues long. Germline loops: CDR1 WSHSY, CDR2 SAAADI. The CDR3 here is CASSEGGGTGNEQFF. CDR3 bases: TGCGCCAGCAGTGAGGGCGGGGGGACCGGAAATGAGCAGTTCTTC.

The CDR3 DNA sequence: TGTGCCAGCAGATCCGTGATCGGTCCCGAGAATTCACCCCTCCACTTT. Translation gives CASRSVIGPENSPLHF. This sequence joins TRBV4-2 and TRBJ1-6, with D unresolved. V dropped 6 bases and J dropped 7 bases, with 19 bases sitting between them. From germline, CDR1 is LGHNA and CDR2 YNFKEQ. The CDR3 length is 16 residues.

The chain joins TRBV19 to TRBJ1-5; the D gene is possibly TRBD1 (6 bases). V lost 3 bases to trimming and J lost 2 bases, with 23 bases between them. From germline, CDR1 is LNHDA and CDR2 SQIVND (reference sequence). CDR3 length: 19 residues. CDR3 DNA: TGTGCCAGTAGTATGGGGGGAGGGGGGGGCCTATCAGGCAATCAGCCCCAGCATTTT. Its protein is CASSMGGGGGLSGNQPQHF.

V gene TRBV27 combines with J gene TRBJ2-1, with D tentatively TRBD2 (5 bases). Germline CDR1 reads MNHEY; CDR2 reads SMNVEV (reference sequence). V was trimmed by 1 base and J by 3 bases, leaving 7 bases between them. The CDR3 extends over 14 amino acids. The CDR3 spells CASSLYEGYNEQFF. CDR3 in DNA: TGTGCCAGCAGTTTATACGAGGGCTACAATGAGCAGTTCTTC.